This T cell receptor beta chain appears in the sequencing data of a study of T cells in Graves' hyperthyroidism and ophthalmopathy. Study results and caveats: With a median lead of roughly 6.2 months before onset, the model predicted ophthalmopathy. Clonotypes that were expanded in thyroid above 0.001 mostly appeared in blood too.

In the case of this clonotype: Antigen: not known. A much larger clone sits a single nucleotide away, making a read error possible.

The ends were cut back, 5 bases at V and 5 bases at J, with 16 bases in the middle. The germline gives CDR1 SGHNT, CDR2 YENEEA. This CDR3 comprises 14 residues. Amplification of TCR beta CDR3 regions used RNA as the template. Using the HTBI primer set, a first-round RT-PCR was run on the TCR CDR3. Via MiXCR, TCRdb re-called the multiplex PCR reads, giving one row per CDR3 protein. The sample records a few hundred thousand distinct CDR3 sequences, less than 20% being singletons. A patient was excluded if there was uncontrolled infection, other autoimmune disease, pregnancy or lactation. Sequenced material: blood. The sequence derives from a young woman with Graves' hyperthyroidism that later progressed to Graves' ophthalmopathy. V and J are TRBV11-3 and TRBJ2-7; the D gene could be TRBD1 or TRBD2 (5 bases each). Here the CDR3 DNA reads TGTGCCAGCAGCCCCCGGGACCAAAACCACGAGCAGTACTTC. Translated, it gives CASSPRDQNHEQYF.